This T cell receptor (beta chain) is from a study of shared T cell receptors in the human thymus. Sequencing used immunoSEQ multiplex PCR; TCRdb keeps in-frame clones, though not all of them. This sample carries 540,000 or so clones, approximately 80% of them seen once, and the ten largest clones take about 0.013%. V gave up 0 bases and J gave up 2 bases; unmatched junction bases: 3. This CDR3 comprises 15 residues. In germline, CDR1 is SGHDN, CDR2 FVKESK. These data were likewise used in another study, on human thymus T cells. From that report: Thymus was obtained from resections taken during corrective heart surgery.

The receptor comes from a boy in the first two years of life with a congenital heart defect. This chain uses TRBV14 with TRBJ2-7, with TRBD1 matching 8 bases. The sequenced sample was thymocytes. This CDR3 reads CASSQEDRGPYEQYF. For the CDR3, the DNA is TGTGCCAGCAGCCAAGAAGACAGGGGTCCCTACGAGCAGTACTTC.